Each of the 8 T cell receptor beta chains below was sequenced from the same sample in a study of T cells in localized non-small cell lung cancer. Assay used: immunoSEQ multiplex PCR; TCRdb lists only in-frame clones, some missing. The sample includes 40,000 or so clones, more than 75% of them seen just once. Source: PBMCs, taken before any cancer treatment. These receptors all stem from a woman aged 35 to 70 with stage II squamous cell lung carcinoma.

The chain combines TRBV27 with TRBJ2-7; 7 bases are shared with TRBD1. The germline gives CDR1 MNHEY, CDR2 SMNVEV (reference sequence). The CDR3 runs to 15 residues. The ends lost 3 bases at V and 0 bases at J; junction bases unmatched: 5. DNA of the CDR3: TGTGCCAGCAGTTTCAGGACAGGACACTCCTACGAGCAGTACTTC. It encodes CASSFRTGHSYEQYF.

This chain connects TRBV4-2 to TRBJ1-3; D is unresolved. CDR3 length: 14 amino acids. V gave up 6 bases and J gave up 1 base, with 10 bases separating them. Germline CDR1 reads LGHNA; CDR2 reads YNFKEQ. CDR3 coding DNA: TGTGCCAGCAGACCACAAGGTTCTGGAAACACCATATATTTT. Its protein is CASRPQGSGNTIYF.

The chain recombines TRBV7-9 with TRBJ2-7; tentative D call: TRBD2 (5 bases). CDR1 SEHNR and CDR2 FQNEAQ come from the germline V gene (reference sequence). The CDR3 length is 14 residues. The V and J ends lost 4 bases and 6 bases respectively, with 16 bases between them. The CDR3 loop reads CASSSAGAFSEQYF. CDR3 nucleotide sequence: TGTGCCAGCAGCTCGGCGGGTGCCTTTAGCGAGCAGTACTTC.

This clone is a singleton in its sample. V gene TRBV7-6 combines with J gene TRBJ1-4; the match to TRBD1 covers 9 bases. The CDR3 runs to 15 residues. Per the germline V gene, CDR1 is SGHVS and CDR2 is FNYEAQ. V lost 5 bases and J lost 2; bases outside the gene matches: 3. The CDR3 region has the DNA TGTGCCAGCAGCCCCGGGACAGGGACTAATGAAAAACTGTTTTTT. Protein: CASSPGTGTNEKLFF.

The chain couples TRBV9 to TRBJ2-1; 14 bases are shared with TRBD2. The J segment lost 7 bases and the V segment lost 3 bases, leaving 3 bases of the junction unmatched. Germline V lookup: CDR1 SGDLS, CDR2 YYNGEE. This CDR3 spans 15 amino acids. The CDR3 loop is CASSAGTSGRNEQFF. CDR3 nucleotides: TGTGCCAGCAGCGCAGGGACTAGCGGGAGAAATGAGCAGTTCTTC.

The gene calls are TRBV7-8 and TRBJ2-3; tentative D call: TRBD2 (6 bases). The germline gives CDR1 SGHVS, CDR2 FQNEAQ. Trimming removed 5 bases from V and 2 bases from J, with 14 bases in between. This CDR3 spans 15 amino acids. The CDR3 bases are TGTGCCAGCAGCCTCCGGAGGGACCTCACAGATACGCAGTATTTT. This gives the protein CASSLRRDLTDTQYF.

This rearrangement joins TRBV6-5 to TRBJ1-4; 9 bases are a match to TRBD1. Germline CDR1 is MNHEY and CDR2 is SVGAGI. The J segment lost 4 bases and the V segment lost 5 bases, leaving 5 bases of the junction unmatched. CDR3 length: 15 residues. CDR3 region: CASSTRDRDNEKLFF. The CDR3 region has the DNA TGTGCCAGCAGTACCCGGGACAGGGATAATGAAAAACTGTTTTTT.

The chain links TRBV9 to TRBJ1-4, with D unclear. The V gene lost 3 bases and the J gene lost 13 bases, with 13 bases spanning the gap. Germline-derived CDR1 and CDR2 are SGDLS and YYNGEE. This CDR3 is built from 12 residues. CDR3 sequence reads: CASSGEGPSLFF. In nucleotides, the CDR3 is TGTGCCAGCAGCGGAGAAGGACCTTCACTGTTTTTT.